The 24 T cell receptor beta chains in this list originate from one sample, sequenced in a study of cytomegalovirus exposure and HLA in healthy donors. PCR was performed using 60 Vbeta and 13 Jbeta primers. Some clones are missing from TCRdb's copy, which holds only in-frame ones; the method was immunoSEQ multiplex PCR. The sample contains 200,000 or so clones, over 60% of which appear only once. Sequenced sample: PBMCs. Receptors were obtained from a young man in good health and CMV-seronegative.

The genes are TRBV21-1 and TRBJ2-1; TRBD2 reflects the table's D call only, with no check against the DNA. TRBV21-1 is a pseudogene. The CDR3 has 17 amino acids. As DNA, the CDR3 is TGTGCCAGCAGCAAAGGAGGGGGCGGGGGGGCAGTAAATGAGCAGTTCTTC. Residues: CASSKGGGGGAVNEQFF.

Regarding this clone: One end of the junction varies from germline; a read error may be responsible. The rearrangement links TRBV7-2 to TRBJ1-1, with 8 bases fitting TRBD1. Germline V gives CDR1 SGHTA, CDR2 FQGNSA. The CDR3 runs 11 residues. CDR3 protein: CASSGGQVALF. The CDR3 DNA reads TGTGCCAGCAGCGGGGGACAGGTCGCCCTCTTT.

To note about this clone: The germline gene is not matched at one end of the junction; a read error may be the cause. The genes are TRBV7-7 and TRBJ1-2; tentative D call: TRBD1 (6 bases). Germline V gives CDR1 SSHAT, CDR2 FNYEAQ (reference sequence). The CDR3 loop spans 16 amino acids. Here the CDR3 reads CASSLPRRTATDGYTF. CDR3 DNA sequence: TGTGCTAGCAGCTTACCCCGTAGGACAGCTACCGATGGCTACACCTTC. Full variable domain (remainder filled in from reference TRBV7-7 and TRBJ1-2): GAGVSQSPRYKVTKRGQDVTLRCDPISSHATLYWYQQALGQGPEFLTYFNYEAQPDKSGLPSDRFSAERPEGSISTLTIQRTEQRDSAMYRCASSLPRRTATDGYTFGSGTRLTVV.

The rearrangement uses TRBV28 and TRBJ2-6, with 8 bases lining up with TRBD2. This CDR3 is 20 amino acids long. V shed 3 bases and J 2 bases; nucleotides not matched to a gene: 15. The germline V gene encodes CDR1 MDHEN and CDR2 SYDVKM. The DNA for the CDR3 is TGTGCCAGCAGTTTCCACCCGGGAAGCGGGAGTCTAACTGGGGCCAACGTCCTGACTTTC. Protein product: CASSFHPGSGSLTGANVLTF.

As regards this clone: Within the sample, other DNA sequences also encode this same CDR3. This chain connects TRBV4-2 to TRBJ2-3; 9 nucleotides agree with TRBD2. After removal of 3 bases from V and 6 bases from J, the junction contained 7 bases not matched to a gene. This CDR3 comprises 15 residues. CDR1 and CDR2 from the germline V gene are LGHNA and YNFKEQ. CDR3 protein: CASSQGVAGVDTQYF. The CDR3 DNA follows: TGTGCCAGCAGCCAGGGCGTAGCGGGAGTTGATACGCAGTATTTT.

The rearrangement links TRBV5-6 to TRBJ2-1, with 7 bases aligning to TRBD1. The CDR3 runs 15 residues. Germline lookup yields CDR1 SGHDT and CDR2 YYEEEE. Unmatched junction bases numbered 9, after V lost 4 bases and J lost 5 bases. The DNA of the CDR3 is TGTGCCAGCAGCCTAATACAGGGGACAAACAATGAGCAGTTCTTC. Residues: CASSLIQGTNNEQFF.

V is TRBV7-8 and J is TRBJ2-3, with 11 bases matching TRBD2. The CDR3 sequence is 19 residues long. Per the germline V gene, CDR1 is SGHVS and CDR2 is FQNEAQ. V gave up 5 bases and J gave up 3 bases; unmatched junction bases: 16. The CDR3 region is CASSLTIDSGGAGTDTQYF. The CDR3 DNA follows: TGTGCCAGCAGCCTAACTATTGATAGCGGGGGGGCCGGGACAGATACGCAGTATTTT.

The chain combines TRBV19 with TRBJ2-7; 8 bases map to TRBD1. The CDR3 extends over 15 amino acids. Germline loops: CDR1 LNHDA, CDR2 SQIVND (reference sequence). The J segment lost 3 bases and the V segment lost 5 bases, leaving 9 bases of the junction unmatched. This chain's CDR3 is CASSPRQGIVYEQYF. CDR3 sequence (DNA): TGTGCCAGTAGTCCTAGACAGGGGATAGTCTACGAGCAGTACTTC.

The chain uses TRBV7-6 and TRBJ2-5; 8 bases match TRBD2. From germline, CDR1 is SGHVS and CDR2 FNYEAQ. CDR3 length: 13 residues. V shed 1 base and J 14 bases; nucleotides not matched to a gene: 9. CDR3: CASSLESSGVRYF. Written as DNA, the CDR3 is TGTGCCAGCAGCTTAGAGAGTAGCGGGGTCAGATACTTC.

V usage is TRBV13 and J usage is TRBJ1-5; weak D call: TRBD1 (5 bases). Germline V gene data show CDR1 as PRHDT and CDR2 as FYEKMQ (reference sequence). Trimming removed 5 bases at V and 0 bases at J, with 11 bases between. The CDR3 length is 15 residues. Written as DNA, the CDR3 is TGTGCCAGCAGCGCGGGGGGTCATAGCAATCAGCCCCAGCATTTT. Translating it yields CASSAGGHSNQPQHF.

The chain is built from TRBV30 and TRBJ1-1; 7 nucleotides line up with TRBD1. Trimming cost V 0 bases and J 6 bases; bases outside gene matches: 4. This CDR3 is 13 amino acids long. Germline-derived CDR1 and CDR2 are GTSNPN and SVGIG (reference sequence). CDR3 nucleotide sequence: TGTGCCTGGAGTGTACCCACAGGGGCTGAAGCTTTCTTT. Translating gives CAWSVPTGAEAFF. Variable domain in full (rest from reference TRBV30 and TRBJ1-1): SQTIHQWPATLVQPVGSPLSLECTVEGTSNPNLYWYRQAAGRGLQLLFYSVGIGQISSEVPQNLSASRPQDRQFILSSKKLLLSDSGFYLCAWSVPTGAEAFFGQGTRLTVV.

The rearrangement uses TRBV7-3 and TRBJ2-1, with 9 bases matching TRBD1. The ends lost 6 bases at V and 8 bases at J; junction bases unmatched: 5. This CDR3 spans 13 amino acids. From germline, CDR1 is SGHTA and CDR2 FQGTGA. In DNA, the CDR3 is TGTGCCAGCAGTGTCACAGGGGGCGATGAGCAGTTCTTC. Translating it yields CASSVTGGDEQFF. The full variable domain, rest sourced from reference TRBV7-3 and TRBJ2-1, is GAGVSQTPSNKVTEKGKYVELRCDPISGHTALYWYRQSLGQGPEFLIYFQGTGAADDSGLPNDRFFAVRPEGSVSTLKIQRTERGDSAVYLCASSVTGGDEQFFGPGTRLTVL.

The chain recombines TRBV28 with TRBJ1-1; D is uncertain. Germline values: CDR1 MDHEN, CDR2 SYDVKM. This CDR3 contains 10 residues. Here the CDR3 DNA reads TGTACGTCAGGGAACACTGAAGCTTTCTTT. Encoded protein: CTSGNTEAFF.

V gene TRBV30 combines with J gene TRBJ2-1; perhaps TRBD1 as D (5 bases). Germline V gene lookup returns CDR1 GTSNPN and CDR2 SVGIG (reference sequence). The CDR3 covers 12 residues. Trimming stripped 1 base from V and 13 bases from J, with 14 bases between. The CDR3 protein is CAWSAYRREQFF. CDR3 DNA: TGTGCCTGGAGTGCATACAGGAGAGAACAGTTCTTC.

This chain uses TRBV7-2 with TRBJ2-7, with D perhaps matching TRBD1 (6 bases). V lost 5 bases, J lost 3 bases, and 17 bases lay in between. There are 15 residues in the CDR3. Germline lookup yields CDR1 SGHTA and CDR2 FQGNSA. CDR3: CASSPTGTSFYEQYF. Written as DNA, the CDR3 is TGTGCCAGCAGCCCCACCGGGACAAGCTTCTACGAGCAGTACTTC.

The J gene is TRBJ2-7, the V gene TRBV11-2, with D tentatively TRBD2 (6 bases). The germline V gene encodes CDR1 SGHAT and CDR2 FQNNGV. This CDR3 spans 17 amino acids. With 1 base removed from V and 1 base from J, the gap between germline ends came to 17 bases. The CDR3 nucleotides read TGTGCCAGCAGCTTAGCCCCCAGAGGGACTTTGTCCTACGAGCAGTACTTC. It specifies CASSLAPRGTLSYEQYF.

This rearrangement joins TRBV4-3 to TRBJ2-6; 8 bases map to TRBD1. The CDR3 is 20 amino acids. The germline V gene has CDR1 LGHNA and CDR2 YSLEER. V was clipped by 1 base and J by 2 bases; unmatched bases: 13. CDR3 amino acids: CASSQGHPTGGLAGANVLTF. Written as DNA, the CDR3 is TGCGCCAGCAGCCAAGGCCACCCTACAGGGGGGCTCGCTGGGGCCAACGTCCTGACTTTC.

This chain joins TRBV28 and TRBJ2-3; D perhaps matches TRBD1 (5 bases). The CDR3 runs to 14 residues. The V gene lost 5 bases and the J gene lost 6 bases, with 15 bases spanning the gap. The germline CDR1 and CDR2 sequences are MDHEN and SYDVKM. This CDR3 reads CASSLEGAGDTQYF. Written as DNA, the CDR3 is TGTGCCAGCAGTCTCGAAGGGGCAGGGGATACGCAGTATTTT. Together with reference TRBV28 and TRBJ2-3, the CDR3 gives the full variable domain: DVKVTQSSRYLVKRTGEKVFLECVQDMDHENMFWYRQDPGLGLRLIYFSYDVKMKEKGDIPEGYSVSREKKERFSLILESASTNQTSMYLCASSLEGAGDTQYFGPGTRLTVL.

For this clone: Other DNA sequences within the sample encode an identical CDR3. The CDR3 sequence: CASSGGTGGTDTQYF. The DNA of the CDR3 is TGTGCCAGCAGTGGTGGGACAGGGGGCACAGATACGCAGTATTTT. V gene TRBV27 combines with J gene TRBJ2-3; TRBD1 aligns across 10 bases. CDR3 length: 15 residues. V gave up 5 bases and J gave up 1 base; unmatched junction bases: 3. Germline values: CDR1 MNHEY, CDR2 SMNVEV (reference sequence).

The chain uses TRBV7-8 and TRBJ1-3, with 7 bases lining up with TRBD1. The CDR3 contains 16 residues. V lost 0 bases and J lost 4; bases outside the gene matches: 6. Germline loops: CDR1 SGHVS, CDR2 FQNEAQ. The CDR3 region has the DNA TGTGCCAGCAGCTTAGCTTTCACAGGGGTAGGAAACACCATATATTTT. Its protein is CASSLAFTGVGNTIYF.

The chain links TRBV18 to TRBJ2-2; 12 bases are shared with TRBD1. The length of the CDR3 is 17 residues. The germline gives CDR1 KGHSH, CDR2 LQKENI. Germline trimming cut 0 bases from V and 2 bases from J; bases unmatched to any gene: 1. CDR3 coding DNA: TGTGCCAGCTCACCACCCGGGACAGGGGGCAACACCGGGGAGCTGTTTTTT. It yields the protein CASSPPGTGGNTGELFF.

The rearrangement links TRBV29-1 to TRBJ1-2; D remains unclear. CDR3 length equals 12 residues. With 3 bases removed from V and 8 bases from J, the gap between germline ends came to 13 bases. The V gene's germline CDR1 is SQVTM and CDR2 ANQGSEA. The CDR3 coding sequence is TGCAGCGTTGAGGCCCCGGCGGGCGGCTACACCTTC. It translates to CSVEAPAGGYTF.

The J gene is TRBJ1-2, the V gene TRBV7-6; 7 bases are shared with TRBD1. Trimming removed 1 base from V and 8 bases from J; junction bases left unmatched: 7. CDR3 length: 14 amino acids. Germline V gene lookup returns CDR1 SGHVS and CDR2 FNYEAQ. The CDR3 protein is CASSLVKGALGYTF. The CDR3 DNA is TGTGCCAGCAGCTTAGTTAAGGGGGCATTGGGCTACACCTTC.

This clone was found a few times. CDR3 nucleotides: TGTGCCAGCAGCTTGTGGGGGGGCAGAGCGGACACTGAAGCTTTCTTT. Translation gives CASSLWGGRADTEAFF. The chain has TRBV5-4 and TRBJ1-1; a weak D match, TRBD1 (6 bases). The CDR3 loop spans 16 amino acids. CDR1 and CDR2 from the germline V gene are SGHNT and YYREEE (reference sequence). V lost 1 base to trimming and J lost 3 bases, with 16 bases between them.